This passage covers 23 T cell receptor beta chains from one sample sequenced in a study of blood T cell repertoires in COVID-19. Data came from immunoSEQ multiplex PCR; TCRdb stores just in-frame clones and leaves some out. The repertoire includes approximately 280,000 clones, roughly 89% of them detected once, and roughly 5.1% sits in the top ten. Sequencing was carried out using peripheral blood. The source is a middle-aged man with acute or convalescent COVID-19.

The chain combines TRBV7-9 with TRBJ1-2; the D gene is possibly TRBD1 (6 bases). The V end lost 4 bases, the J end lost 7 bases, and 13 bases lay between the germline ends. Looked up from germline, CDR1 is SEHNR and CDR2 is FQNEAQ (reference sequence). The CDR3 runs to 13 residues. The chain's CDR3 is CASSSDTRGGYTF. DNA of the CDR3: TGTGCCAGCAGCTCCGACACCAGGGGTGGCTACACCTTC.

This clone was counted a single time. The V and J genes are TRBV19 and TRBJ1-5; TRBD1 is a possible D gene (6 bases). The germline gives CDR1 LNHDA, CDR2 SQIVND (reference sequence). CDR3 length: 14 amino acids. Trimming left V 4 bases short and J 6 bases short, with 13 bases between. The CDR3 sequence is CASSTRGAGQPQHF. CDR3 bases: TGTGCCAGTAGTACCAGGGGAGCAGGTCAGCCCCAGCATTTT.

The rearrangement links TRBV13 to TRBJ2-3; the D is unclear. Trimming took off 3 bases at V and 5 bases at J, with 6 bases between the two ends. This CDR3 is built from 12 residues. The germline V gene has CDR1 PRHDT and CDR2 FYEKMQ (reference sequence). In DNA form, the CDR3 reads TGTGCCAGCAGCTTGCCTATAGATACGCAGTATTTT. Translated: CASSLPIDTQYF. Filled out from reference TRBV13 and TRBJ2-3, the complete variable domain reads AAGVIQSPRHLIKEKRETATLKCYPIPRHDTVYWYQQGPGQDPQFLISFYEKMQSDKGSIPDRFSAQQFSDYHSELNMSSLELGDSALYFCASSLPIDTQYFGPGTRLTVL.

This chain links TRBV30 with TRBJ1-1; 9 bases line up with TRBD1. This CDR3 region has 18 residues. The trim removed 0 bases at V and 4 bases at J, leaving 15 bases unmatched. Germline assignment: CDR1 GTSNPN and CDR2 SVGIG (reference sequence). The CDR3 DNA reads TGTGCCTGGAGTGTACGACCAGGACAGGGGAAAATCGGCACTGAAGCTTTCTTT. This codes for CAWSVRPGQGKIGTEAFF.

The chain combines TRBV5-1 with TRBJ2-2; 10 bases match TRBD1. Germline trimming cut 6 bases from V and 3 bases from J; bases unmatched to any gene: 2. In germline, CDR1 is SGHRS, CDR2 YFSETQ. This CDR3 has 14 amino acids. The CDR3 nucleotides read TGCGCCAGCACCGGGACAGGGGACACCGGGGAGCTGTTTTTT. Protein product: CASTGTGDTGELFF. Combining the CDR3 with reference TRBV5-1 and TRBJ2-2 gives the whole variable domain KAGVTQTPRYLIKTRGQQVTLSCSPISGHRSVSWYQQTPGQGLQFLFEYFSETQRNKGNFPGRFSGRQFSNSRSEMNVSTLELGDSALYLCASTGTGDTGELFFGEGSRLTVL.

Only one count was recorded for this clone. This chain connects TRBV6-5 to TRBJ1-2, with D possibly matching TRBD1 (5 bases). Germline assignment: CDR1 MNHEY and CDR2 SVGAGI. The CDR3 contains 15 residues. The V end lost 6 bases, the J end lost 3 bases, and 17 bases lay between the germline ends. CDR3 loop: CASRNPPQGDYGYTF. The CDR3 region has the DNA TGTGCCAGCAGAAACCCCCCCCAGGGCGACTATGGCTACACCTTC.

The chain uses TRBV19 and TRBJ1-1, with TRBD1 matching 10 bases. The CDR3 is made up of 13 amino acids. Unmatched junction bases numbered 8, after V lost 5 bases and J lost 11 bases. Germline CDR1 LNHDA, CDR2 SQIVND (reference sequence). CDR3 sequence (DNA): TGTGCCAGTAGTGGGACAGGGGCGAAAGTTGCTTTCTTT. Its protein product is CASSGTGAKVAFF.

The rearrangement links TRBV18 to TRBJ1-6, with a tentative D call TRBD1 (6 bases). CDR1 and CDR2 from the germline V gene are KGHSH and LQKENI. Trimming left V 6 bases short and J 6 bases short, with 21 bases between. The CDR3 is 17 residues long. The CDR3 here is CASSLQGFGLGNSPLHF. For the CDR3, the DNA is TGTGCCAGCTCTCTACAGGGATTCGGGCTTGGTAATTCACCCCTCCACTTT.

V is TRBV5-1 and J is TRBJ2-7; 8 bases fit TRBD2. The CDR3 is made up of 15 amino acids. Germline V gene data show CDR1 as SGHRS and CDR2 as YFSETQ. The V and J ends lost 3 bases and 1 base, in that order; junction bases with no gene match: 6. CDR3 region: CASSWTSLLSYEQYF. The CDR3 DNA follows: TGCGCCAGCAGCTGGACTAGCCTCCTGTCCTACGAGCAGTACTTC.

This chain uses TRBV5-1 with TRBJ2-7; D is perhaps TRBD2 (5 bases). Germline loops: CDR1 SGHRS, CDR2 YFSETQ. This CDR3 comprises 14 residues. The germline V and J ends were trimmed by 5 bases and 4 bases, with 16 bases remaining between them. The CDR3 reads CASSFSGREYEQYF. In nucleotides, the CDR3 is TGCGCCAGCAGTTTCTCGGGGAGAGAATACGAGCAGTACTTC.

V usage is TRBV29-1 and J usage is TRBJ2-7; D gene ambiguous. With 0 bases removed from V and 0 bases from J, the gap between germline ends came to 9 bases. The CDR3 extends over 14 amino acids. Germline values: CDR1 SQVTM, CDR2 ANQGSEA. The chain's CDR3 is CSVEDPFVSYEQYF. CDR3 nucleotides: TGCAGCGTTGAAGATCCGTTCGTCTCCTACGAGCAGTACTTC.

In this sample, this clone turned up once. The rearrangement joins TRBV9 to TRBJ1-6, with TRBD1 identical over 7 bases. There are 15 residues in the CDR3. J gave up 3 bases and V 7 bases, and 7 bases lay outside the gene matches. From germline, CDR1 is SGDLS and CDR2 YYNGEE. CDR3 loop: CASSTGTVYNSPLHF. DNA of the CDR3: TGTGCCAGCTCCACCGGGACAGTCTATAATTCACCCCTCCACTTT.

This sequence joins TRBV29-1 and TRBJ2-1; no clear D. Trimming took 8 bases from V and 2 from J, leaving 10 bases between them. The CDR3 loop spans 12 amino acids. Germline assignment: CDR1 SQVTM and CDR2 ANQGSEA. The CDR3 coding sequence is TGCAGCTCCTTAGAGACCTACAATGAGCAGTTCTTC. Translated, it gives CSSLETYNEQFF.

The chain has TRBV11-2 and TRBJ2-2; D gene ambiguous. Per germline, CDR1 SGHAT and CDR2 FQNNGV. CDR3 length: 14 residues. V shed 6 bases and J shed 3 bases, with 11 bases lying between them. The DNA of the CDR3 is TGTGCCAGCAGAATAGCAGCCGACACCGGGGAGCTGTTTTTT. This encodes CASRIAADTGELFF. Based on the CDR3 plus reference TRBV11-2 and TRBJ2-2, the full variable domain is EAGVAQSPRYKIIEKRQSVAFWCNPISGHATLYWYQQILGQGPKLLIQFQNNGVVDDSQLPKDRFSAERLKGVDSTLKIQPAKLEDSAVYLCASRIAADTGELFFGEGSRLTVL.

Concerning this clone itself: Other DNA sequences in this sample translate to the same CDR3. The chain employs TRBV5-1 and TRBJ2-2; TRBD1 is a possible D gene (6 bases). Germline V gives CDR1 SGHRS, CDR2 YFSETQ. The CDR3 totals 15 residues. V lost 4 bases and J lost 0, with 10 bases in between. The CDR3 reads CASSATGANTGELFF. Here the CDR3 DNA reads TGCGCCAGCAGCGCGACAGGCGCGAACACCGGGGAGCTGTTTTTT.

CDR3 sequence reads: CASSIGQEPQGVQYF. DNA for the CDR3: TGCGCCAGCAGCATTGGACAGGAACCCCAGGGCGTGCAGTACTTC. The chain is built from TRBV5-1 and TRBJ2-7, with 7 bases fitting TRBD1. J gave up 9 bases and V 4 bases, and 16 bases lay outside the gene matches. Germline CDR1 and CDR2: SGHRS and YFSETQ. CDR3 length equals 15 residues.

The chain joins TRBV7-9 to TRBJ2-3, with D perhaps TRBD1 (5 bases). The length of the CDR3 is 13 residues. V was clipped by 3 bases and J by 1 base, with 5 bases between them. The germline V gene has CDR1 SEHNR and CDR2 FQNEAQ (reference sequence). CDR3 coding DNA: TGTGCCAGCAGCTTCAGGGGCACAGATACGCAGTATTTT. It encodes CASSFRGTDTQYF.

The chain has TRBV29-1 and TRBJ2-5, with TRBD1 identical over 9 bases. In germline, CDR1 is SQVTM, CDR2 ANQGSEA. Trimming at V came to 7 bases and at J to 5 bases, leaving 8 bases not matched to a gene. CDR3 length: 13 residues. CDR3 DNA: TGCAGCGCTGGTCGAGACAGGGGGGAGACCCAGTACTTC. It translates to CSAGRDRGETQYF. Filled out from reference TRBV29-1 and TRBJ2-5, the complete variable domain reads SAVISQKPSRDICQRGTSLTIQCQVDSQVTMMFWYRQQPGQSLTLIATANQGSEATYESGFVIDKFPISRPNLTFSTLTVSNMSPEDSSIYLCSAGRDRGETQYFGPGTRLLVL.

The chain is built from TRBV2 and TRBJ1-3; weak D call: TRBD1 (5 bases). The CDR3 runs to 16 residues. Germline loops: CDR1 SNHLY, CDR2 FYNNEI. The V end was cut by 3 bases, the J end by 0 bases, with 12 bases between. The CDR3 region is CASSENRPSSGNTIYF. The CDR3 DNA follows: TGTGCCAGCAGTGAGAACAGGCCTTCCTCTGGAAACACCATATATTTT.

The chain joins TRBV10-3 to TRBJ2-1, with TRBD2 matching over 8 bases. The CDR3 runs 14 residues. In germline, CDR1 is ENHRY, CDR2 SYGVKD. After removal of 7 bases from V and 2 bases from J, the junction contained 4 bases not matched to a gene. In DNA, the CDR3 is TGTGCCATCAAACCGGGACTAGCCTACAATGAGCAGTTCTTC. Its protein is CAIKPGLAYNEQFF.

CDR3 loop: CASSGAGVEAFF. CDR3 DNA: TGTGCCAGCAGTGGGGCAGGGGTGGAAGCTTTCTTT. The chain is built from TRBV2 and TRBJ1-1, with D possibly being TRBD1 (6 bases). CDR1 is SNHLY, CDR2 FYNNEI, per germline. V dropped 4 bases and J dropped 8 bases, with 11 bases sitting between them. CDR3 length equals 12 residues.

The chain employs TRBV29-1 and TRBJ1-6, with D perhaps matching TRBD1 (6 bases). The CDR3 is 15 residues long. Germline lookup yields CDR1 SQVTM and CDR2 ANQGSEA. V was pared by 4 bases and J by 0 bases, with 10 bases between. The CDR3 coding sequence is TGCAGCGTTGGGACAGTCAGCTCCTATAATTCACCCCTCCACTTT. Encoded protein: CSVGTVSSYNSPLHF.

This chain links TRBV2 with TRBJ1-4; 8 nucleotides align to TRBD1. V lost 7 bases to trimming and J lost 4 bases; unmatched junction nucleotides: 5. Germline V gene data show CDR1 as SNHLY and CDR2 as FYNNEI. There are 14 residues in the CDR3. In DNA form, the CDR3 reads TGTGCCAGCACCGGGACAGGAATTAATGAAAAACTGTTTTTT. Translation: CASTGTGINEKLFF.